This T cell receptor beta chain emerged from a study of sequential checkpoint blockade in melanoma. About the study: First-line arms were nivolumab then ipilimumab, or the reverse, randomized 1:1. Maintenance nivolumab came after either treatment sequence.

Some clones are missing from TCRdb's copy, which holds only in-frame ones; the method was immunoSEQ multiplex PCR. In the table there are about 19,000 clones, just under 75% of which are singletons. Trimming took off 0 bases at V and 4 bases at J, with 6 bases between the two ends. CDR1 is MNHEY and CDR2 is SVGAGI in the germline V gene. The length of the CDR3 is 13 residues. This clone was counted between two and nine times. Regarding treatment: randomized to nivolumab then ipilimumab (arm A) or the reverse (arm B). PBMC sorting kept live CD3+CD8+ cells without CD19 or CD56. Sequencing used CD8+ T cells sorted from blood (inferred from file names), obtained from a patient given nivolumab and ipilimumab in sequence. The TCR originated in a human donor with melanoma. V is TRBV6-5 and J is TRBJ1-1; D remains ambiguous. The CDR3 loop is CASSYSRSTEAFF. The CDR3 DNA reads as TGTGCCAGCAGTTACTCCCGGAGCACTGAAGCTTTCTTT.